This passage covers 24 T cell receptor beta chains from one sample sequenced in a study of T cells in Graves' hyperthyroidism and ophthalmopathy. The CDR3 regions of TCR beta were amplified from RNA transcripts. First-round RT-PCR targeting the TCR CDR3 was performed with the HTBI primer set. TCRdb re-derived calls from the multiplex PCR reads in MiXCR, one entry per CDR3 protein. The sample contains about 840,000 distinct CDR3 sequences, around 39% of which appear only once. The specimen sequenced was blood. The receptors shown here come from a man between 18 and 29 years old with Graves' hyperthyroidism.

This chain links TRBV7-9 with TRBJ1-2; D is possibly TRBD1 (5 bases). Germline values: CDR1 SEHNR, CDR2 FQNEAQ (reference sequence). The CDR3 loop spans 16 amino acids. Trimming stripped 5 bases from V and 4 bases from J, with 20 bases between. CDR3 sequence (DNA): TGTGCCAGCAGCCGGGACGGAGACACATCGAGCTATGGCTACACCTTC. Its protein product is CASSRDGDTSSYGYTF.

The V gene is TRBV6-6, the J gene TRBJ2-6, with D uncertain. Per the germline V gene, CDR1 is MNHNY and CDR2 is SVGAGI (reference sequence). This CDR3 comprises 16 residues. V lost 2 bases and J 0 bases, leaving 8 bases between the germline ends. In nucleotides, the CDR3 is TGTGCCAGCAGTTACCTGGGCAGCTCTGGGGCCAACGTCCTGACTTTC. As protein: CASSYLGSSGANVLTF.

This clonotype has a handful of counts. The V call is TRBV6-4, the J call TRBJ2-7; TRBD2 agrees at 9 bases. The CDR3 is 16 residues long. CDR1 and CDR2 (germline): MRHNA, SNTAGT. After removal of 5 bases from V and 2 bases from J, the junction contained 10 bases not matched to a gene. CDR3 DNA sequence: TGTGCCAGCAGTTCCCCGGGGGCTAGCGGGACCTACGAGCAGTACTTC. Amino acid sequence: CASSSPGASGTYEQYF.

Many counts were recorded for this clonotype. This sequence joins TRBV7-2 and TRBJ1-1; D is perhaps TRBD1 (6 bases). The germline CDR1 and CDR2 sequences are SGHTA and FQGNSA. The CDR3 spans 15 residues. Trimming shortened V by 5 bases and J by 8 bases, and 21 bases separated the two germline ends. This chain's CDR3 is CASSLGPYRDTEAFF. DNA of the CDR3: TGTGCCAGCAGCCTTGGTCCGTACAGGGATACGGAAGCTTTCTTT.

CDR3 residues: CASSSQGQGESYEQYF. Written as DNA, the CDR3 is TGTGCCAGCAGCTCCCAGGGGCAGGGAGAATCCTACGAGCAGTACTTC. The gene calls are TRBV7-2 and TRBJ2-7; D is perhaps TRBD1 (6 bases). The V end was cut by 4 bases, the J end by 1 base, with 17 bases between. This CDR3 is built from 16 residues. Germline loops: CDR1 SGHTA, CDR2 FQGNSA.

This chain uses TRBV7-9 with TRBJ2-7; maybe TRBD2 (6 bases). This CDR3 is built from 12 residues. Germline CDR1 and CDR2: SEHNR and FQNEAQ (reference sequence). Deletions cut 5 bases from V and 5 bases from J, with 10 bases between. CDR3 sequence: CASSTRLDEQYF. The CDR3 DNA sequence: TGTGCCAGCAGCACAAGACTAGACGAGCAGTACTTC.

This clonotype was detected ten times or more. The chain uses TRBV20-1 and TRBJ2-5; D not certain. Trimming took off 0 bases at V and 5 bases at J, with 7 bases between the two ends. The CDR3 is 12 amino acids. The V gene's germline CDR1 is DFQATT and CDR2 SNEGSKA (reference sequence). The chain's CDR3 is CSARDLPETQYF. The CDR3 bases are TGCAGTGCTAGAGATCTACCCGAGACCCAGTACTTC.

The V call is TRBV4-3, the J call TRBJ1-4; D ambiguous. This CDR3 has 12 residues. The germline CDR1 and CDR2 sequences are LGHNA and YSLEER. V was cut by 0 bases and J by 12 bases, with 8 bases left in between. The CDR3 reads CASSQEWPQLFF. The CDR3 DNA is TGCGCCAGCAGCCAAGAGTGGCCACAACTGTTTTTT.

This clonotype was seen more than once but under ten times. In DNA, the CDR3 is TGTGCCAGCAGCCAAGGAGGGACGGGGAAAGAGACCCAGTACTTC. Translating gives CASSQGGTGKETQYF. The rearrangement uses TRBV14 and TRBJ2-5, with D perhaps matching TRBD1 or TRBD2 (5 bases each). The length of the CDR3 is 15 residues. Per germline, CDR1 SGHDN and CDR2 FVKESK. Trimming removed 1 base from V and 3 bases from J, with 12 bases in between. Full variable domain (rest looked up from reference TRBV14 and TRBJ2-5): EAGVTQFPSHSVIEKGQTVTLRCDPISGHDNLYWYRRVMGKEIKFLLHFVKESKQDESGMPNNRFLAERTGGTYSTLKVQPAELEDSGVYFCASSQGGTGKETQYFGPGTRLLVL.

This clonotype was observed at least ten times. The genes are TRBV7-2 and TRBJ1-6; no clear D gene. The CDR3 has 15 amino acids. Trimming cost V 3 bases and J 3 bases, with 9 bases left between them. Germline V CDR1 and CDR2: SGHTA, FQGNSA. The CDR3 is CASSLSGSYNSPLHF. CDR3 in DNA: TGTGCCAGCAGCTTGAGCGGGAGCTATAATTCACCCCTCCACTTT.

The genes are TRBV2 and TRBJ1-2; D is unclear. With 7 bases removed from V and 8 bases from J, the gap between germline ends came to 29 bases. This CDR3 comprises 17 residues. Germline assignment: CDR1 SNHLY and CDR2 FYNNEI. This CDR3 is CASTEGLADGEIGGYTF. In nucleotides, the CDR3 is TGTGCCAGCACCGAGGGCCTAGCGGACGGGGAGATCGGAGGCTACACCTTC.

CDR3 sequence: CSATGEATEAFF. CDR3 nucleotide sequence: TGCAGTGCTACAGGGGAAGCCACTGAAGCTTTCTTT. The J gene is TRBJ1-1, the V gene TRBV20-1, with D maybe TRBD1 (6 bases). The CDR3 consists of 12 residues. Germline CDR1 and CDR2: DFQATT and SNEGSKA (reference sequence). V was pared by 4 bases and J by 4 bases, with 10 bases between.

In its sample, this clonotype was seen many times. V and J are TRBV5-1 and TRBJ2-6; D might be TRBD1 (5 bases). V lost 0 bases, J lost 3 bases, and 7 bases lay in between. Germline V gives CDR1 SGHRS, CDR2 YFSETQ. The CDR3 is made up of 15 amino acids. The CDR3 DNA reads TGCGCCAGCAGCTTGGAGGGGCTTGGGGCCAACGTCCTGACTTTC. Translating it yields CASSLEGLGANVLTF.

This sequence joins TRBV6-2 or TRBV6-3 and TRBJ2-7; TRBD2 is a possible D gene (6 bases). Germline V gives CDR1 MNHEY, CDR2 SVGEGT. Trimming cost V 5 bases and J 2 bases, with 19 bases left between them. The length of the CDR3 is 16 residues. As DNA, the CDR3 is TGTGCCAGCAGTCCCGCCCGGCGGGGCAATGCCTACGAGCAGTACTTC. This translates into CASSPARRGNAYEQYF.

The J gene is TRBJ1-2, the V gene TRBV5-4; D is perhaps TRBD1 (5 bases). Germline V gene sequence: CDR1 SGHNT, CDR2 YYREEE (reference sequence). There are 13 residues in the CDR3. The germline V and J ends were trimmed by 6 bases and 3 bases, with 12 bases remaining between them. The CDR3 sequence: CASTPGGYYGYTF. Here the CDR3 DNA reads TGTGCCAGCACCCCGGGGGGGTACTATGGCTACACCTTC.

This clonotype was found a few times. V gene TRBV12-3 or TRBV12-4 combines with J gene TRBJ2-5; TRBD1 matches 7 bases. There are 15 residues in the CDR3. Trimming at V came to 6 bases and at J to 3 bases, leaving 10 bases not matched to a gene. The CDR3 DNA reads TGTGCCAGCAGCGTGGGGACAGTTTTAGAAGAGACCCAGTACTTC. Its translation is CASSVGTVLEETQYF.

This clonotype was seen ten or more times. The chain carries TRBV29-1 and TRBJ2-2; TRBD1 is a possible D gene (5 bases). The length of the CDR3 is 12 residues. The germline CDR1 and CDR2 sequences are SQVTM and ANQGSEA. V lost 4 bases and J lost 4, with 7 bases in between. The CDR3 nucleotides read TGCAGCGTTGCCCAGGGCACCGGGGAGCTGTTTTTT. Protein product: CSVAQGTGELFF.

V gene TRBV25-1 combines with J gene TRBJ2-3, with a tentative D call TRBD2 (5 bases). V dropped 3 bases and J dropped 0 bases, with 19 bases sitting between them. The CDR3 is 18 residues long. Germline V gene lookup returns CDR1 MGHDK and CDR2 SYGVNS. The CDR3 nucleotides read TGTGCCAGCAGTGAGAGAGGGAATTTAGGCCCTAGCACAGATACGCAGTATTTT. It translates to CASSERGNLGPSTDTQYF. The full variable domain, rest sourced from reference TRBV25-1 and TRBJ2-3, is EADIYQTPRYLVIGTGKKITLECSQTMGHDKMYWYQQDPGMELHLIHYSYGVNSTEKGDLSSESTVSRIRTEHFPLTLESARPSHTSQYLCASSERGNLGPSTDTQYFGPGTRLTVL.

This clonotype was seen many times. J is TRBJ1-4 and V is TRBV25-1; possible D gene TRBD1, 6 bases. The germline CDR1 and CDR2 sequences are MGHDK and SYGVNS. Trimming pared 6 bases from V and 7 bases from J, leaving 9 bases between. CDR3 length: 12 residues. The DNA of the CDR3 is TGTGCCAGCAGGACGGACAGTGAAAAACTGTTTTTT. Translating gives CASRTDSEKLFF.

In regard to this clonotype: Since a much larger clone is just one base distant, this may be a read error. The CDR3 end shows no conserved phenylalanine or tryptophan, and so a read error is likely. V is TRBV7-8 and J is TRBJ2-5, with a possible D match to TRBD2 (6 bases). V was shortened by 7 bases and J by 3 bases, with 12 bases between the two germline ends. This CDR3 has 13 amino acids. Germline-derived CDR1 and CDR2 are SGHVS and FQNEAQ. CDR3 residues: CASTPGGEETQYL. DNA of the CDR3: TGTGCCAGCACTCCCGGAGGGGAAGAGACCCAGTACCTC.

This clonotype appeared a few times. The chain joins TRBV20-1 to TRBJ1-3, with a possible D match to TRBD1 (6 bases). Trimming cost V 6 bases and J 5 bases, with 14 bases left between them. Germline V gene lookup returns CDR1 DFQATT and CDR2 SNEGSKA (reference sequence). This CDR3 has 13 residues. The CDR3 nucleotides are TGCAGTGCCCCCCCCGGGGACAGAAACACCATATATTTT. Protein sequence: CSAPPGDRNTIYF.

V is TRBV7-3 and J is TRBJ1-1; a possible D gene is TRBD1 (5 bases). This CDR3 comprises 15 residues. The V and J ends lost 2 bases and 5 bases respectively, with 15 bases between them. Germline V CDR1 and CDR2: SGHTA, FQGTGA. The CDR3 DNA is TGTGCCAGCAGCTTACGGCAGGGACGAAAAACTGAAGCTTTCTTT. Its protein is CASSLRQGRKTEAFF. Together with reference TRBV7-3 and TRBJ1-1, the CDR3 gives the full variable domain: GAGVSQTPSNKVTEKGKYVELRCDPISGHTALYWYRQSLGQGPEFLIYFQGTGAADDSGLPNDRFFAVRPEGSVSTLKIQRTERGDSAVYLCASSLRQGRKTEAFFGQGTRLTVV.

There are a few counts of this clonotype. This chain uses TRBV11-3 with TRBJ2-5, with D maybe TRBD2 (5 bases). The germline CDR1 and CDR2 sequences are SGHNT and YENEEA. The V end was cut by 5 bases, the J end by 5 bases, with 18 bases between. The CDR3 contains 15 residues. The CDR3 spells CASSPAVGSGETQYF. In DNA, the CDR3 is TGTGCCAGCAGCCCCGCGGTGGGGAGCGGTGAGACCCAGTACTTC.

The J gene is TRBJ1-1, the V gene TRBV20-1, with 8 bases matching TRBD1. This CDR3 region has 15 residues. Per the germline V gene, CDR1 is DFQATT and CDR2 is SNEGSKA (reference sequence). The V segment lost 5 bases and the J segment 3 bases; nucleotides outside the gene matches: 11. CDR3 DNA: TGCAGTGCTCGTCCCCGACAGGGGAAGGACACTGAAGCTTTCTTT. It encodes CSARPRQGKDTEAFF.